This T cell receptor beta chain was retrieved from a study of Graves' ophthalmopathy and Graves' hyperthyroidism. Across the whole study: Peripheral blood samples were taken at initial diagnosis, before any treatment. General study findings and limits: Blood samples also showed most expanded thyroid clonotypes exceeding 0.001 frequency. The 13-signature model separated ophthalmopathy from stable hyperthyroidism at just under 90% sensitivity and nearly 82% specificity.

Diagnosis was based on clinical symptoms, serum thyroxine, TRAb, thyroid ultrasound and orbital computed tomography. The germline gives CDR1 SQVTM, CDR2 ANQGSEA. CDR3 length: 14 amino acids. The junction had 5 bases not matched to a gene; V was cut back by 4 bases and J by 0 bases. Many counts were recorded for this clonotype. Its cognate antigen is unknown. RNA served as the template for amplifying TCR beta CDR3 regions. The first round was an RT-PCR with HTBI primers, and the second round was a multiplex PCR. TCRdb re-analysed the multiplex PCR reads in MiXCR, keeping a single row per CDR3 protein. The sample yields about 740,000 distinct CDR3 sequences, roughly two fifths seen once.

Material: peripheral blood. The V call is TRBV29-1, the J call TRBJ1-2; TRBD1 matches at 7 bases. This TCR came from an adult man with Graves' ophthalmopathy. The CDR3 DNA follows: TGCAGCGTTGGTCGGGACAGCCCTAACTATGGCTACACCTTC. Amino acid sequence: CSVGRDSPNYGYTF.